Reported below is one TCR beta chain. Original methodology: Reference gene primer amplification gave estimated nucleated cell counts. Sequencing was performed with immunoSEQ multiplex PCR; in TCRdb, only in-frame clones are kept and a portion is missing. The DNA was the basis for D and trimming; V, J and clone size are from that table. The repertoire holds roughly 250,000 clones, with approximately 87% as singletons. V was cut by 1 base and J by 6 bases, with 10 bases left in between. CDR3 length equals 14 residues. The germline V gene encodes CDR1 SNHLY and CDR2 FYNNEI. This sample was taken from a study of blood T cell repertoires in COVID-19. Study information: The origin of the acute and convalescent COVID-19 samples was the United States, Italy and Spain.

The material sequenced was peripheral blood. The clonotype comes from a woman aged 25 to 45 with COVID-19, enrolled during active disease. The genes are TRBV2 and TRBJ1-5; D remains ambiguous. The CDR3 protein is CASSEEPPGQPQHF. For the CDR3, the DNA is TGTGCCAGCAGTGAAGAGCCACCCGGTCAGCCCCAGCATTTT.